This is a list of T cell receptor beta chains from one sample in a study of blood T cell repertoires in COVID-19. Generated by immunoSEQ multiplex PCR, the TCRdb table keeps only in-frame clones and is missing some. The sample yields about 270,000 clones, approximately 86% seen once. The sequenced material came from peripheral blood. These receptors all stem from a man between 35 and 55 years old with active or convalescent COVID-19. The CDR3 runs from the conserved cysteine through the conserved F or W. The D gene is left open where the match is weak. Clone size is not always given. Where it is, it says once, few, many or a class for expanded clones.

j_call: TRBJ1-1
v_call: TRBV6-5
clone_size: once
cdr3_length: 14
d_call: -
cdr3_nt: TGTGCCAGCATCGCGGAGGTGTACGACACTGAAGCTTTCTTT
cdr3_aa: CASIAEVYDTEAFF

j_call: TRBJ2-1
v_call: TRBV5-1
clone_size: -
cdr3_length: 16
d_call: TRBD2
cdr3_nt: TGCGCCAGCAGCTTTGTGAGGGGAGGGCCGGGGAATGAGCAGTTCTTC
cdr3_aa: CASSFVRGGPGNEQFF

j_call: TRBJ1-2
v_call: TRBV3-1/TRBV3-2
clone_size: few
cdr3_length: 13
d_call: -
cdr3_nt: TGTGCCAGCAGCCAAGGGAGGGAAAGGGGCTACACCTTC
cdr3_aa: CASSQGRERGYTF

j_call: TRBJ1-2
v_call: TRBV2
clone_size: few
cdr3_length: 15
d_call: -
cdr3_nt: TGTGCCAGCTCGACGGAATTACAGGGTTTCTATGGCTACACCTTC
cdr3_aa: CASSTELQGFYGYTF

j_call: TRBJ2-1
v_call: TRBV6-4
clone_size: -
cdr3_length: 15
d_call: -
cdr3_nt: TGTGCCAGCAGCGCCCGAGCGGCTTCCCCCAATGAGCAGTTCTTC
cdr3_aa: CASSARAASPNEQFF

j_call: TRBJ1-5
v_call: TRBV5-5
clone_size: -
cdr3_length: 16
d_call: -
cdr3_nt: TGTGCCAGCAGCTTGGTATCGGGGAATAGGGCTCAGCCCCAGCATTTT
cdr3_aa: CASSLVSGNRAQPQHF

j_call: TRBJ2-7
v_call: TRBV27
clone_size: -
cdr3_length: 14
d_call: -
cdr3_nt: TGTGCCAGCAGTTTATCGGGAGCCCCCTACGAGCAGTACTTC
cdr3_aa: CASSLSGAPYEQYF

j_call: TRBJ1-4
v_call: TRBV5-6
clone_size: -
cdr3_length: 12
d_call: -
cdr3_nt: TGTGCCAGCAGCTTGCTTAGTGAAAAACTGTTTTTT
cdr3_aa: CASSLLSEKLFF

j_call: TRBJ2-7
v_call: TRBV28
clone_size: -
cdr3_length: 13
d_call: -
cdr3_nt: TGTGCCAGCAGGCCCGGGGTTCAGTACGAGCAGTACTTC
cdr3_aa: CASRPGVQYEQYF

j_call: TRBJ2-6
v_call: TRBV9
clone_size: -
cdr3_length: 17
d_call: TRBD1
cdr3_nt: TGTGCCAGCAGCGTGACAGGGGGAGTCTCTGGGGCCAACGTCCTGACTTTC
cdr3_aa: CASSVTGGVSGANVLTF

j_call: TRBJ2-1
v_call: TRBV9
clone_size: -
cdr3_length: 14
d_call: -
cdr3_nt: TGTGCCAGCAGCCCCCCAGTTACGTACAATGAGCAGTTCTTC
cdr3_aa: CASSPPVTYNEQFF

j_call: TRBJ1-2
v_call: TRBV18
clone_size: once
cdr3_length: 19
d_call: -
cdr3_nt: TGTGCCAGCTCACCATCGGCAGGTCCTAAAACAGGGCCCCTCTCGGGCTACACCTTC
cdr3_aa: CASSPSAGPKTGPLSGYTF

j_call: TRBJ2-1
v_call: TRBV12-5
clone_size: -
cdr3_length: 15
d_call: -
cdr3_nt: TGTGCTAGTGGTTTGGTAGTCGGGGCGGGGATTGAGCAGTTCTTC
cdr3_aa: CASGLVVGAGIEQFF

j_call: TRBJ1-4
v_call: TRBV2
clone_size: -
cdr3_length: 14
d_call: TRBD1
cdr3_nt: TGTGCCAGCCGACGGACAGGGGGTGATGAAAAACTGTTTTTT
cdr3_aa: CASRRTGGDEKLFF

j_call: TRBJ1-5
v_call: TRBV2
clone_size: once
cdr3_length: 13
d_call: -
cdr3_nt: TGTGCCAGCAGTTGGACACCCGATCAGCCCCAGCATTTT
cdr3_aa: CASSWTPDQPQHF

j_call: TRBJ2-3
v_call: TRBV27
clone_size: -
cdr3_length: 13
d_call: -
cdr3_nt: TGTGCCACGGGGGACGGTATCACAGATACGCAGTATTTT
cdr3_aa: CATGDGITDTQYF

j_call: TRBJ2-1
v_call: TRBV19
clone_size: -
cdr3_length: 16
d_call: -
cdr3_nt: TGTGCCAGTAGTAAGTCTCGCGGGACTTCCTACAATGAGCAGTTCTTC
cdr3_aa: CASSKSRGTSYNEQFF

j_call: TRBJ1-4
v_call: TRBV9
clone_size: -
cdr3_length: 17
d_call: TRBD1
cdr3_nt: TGTGCCAGCAGTTCCGGGACAGGGACGACGTTTAATGAAAAACTGTTTTTT
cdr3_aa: CASSSGTGTTFNEKLFF

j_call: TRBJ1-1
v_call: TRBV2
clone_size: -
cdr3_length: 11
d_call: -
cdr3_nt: TGTGCCAGCAGTGTATTGGGGGGGGCTTTCTTT
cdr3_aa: CASSVLGGAFF

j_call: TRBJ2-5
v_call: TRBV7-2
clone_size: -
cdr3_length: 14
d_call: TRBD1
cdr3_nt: TGTGCCAGCAGTTTCGACAGGGGGCGAGAGACCCAGTACTTC
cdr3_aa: CASSFDRGRETQYF

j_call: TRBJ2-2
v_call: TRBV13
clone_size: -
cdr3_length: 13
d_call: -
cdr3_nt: TGTGCCAGCAGCTCCTTGTCTGTCGGGGAGCTGTTTTTT
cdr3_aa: CASSSLSVGELFF

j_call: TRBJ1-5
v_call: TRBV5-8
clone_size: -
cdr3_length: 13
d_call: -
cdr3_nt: TGTGCCAGCAGTACGGGGATCCTTTTCGCCCAGCATTTT
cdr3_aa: CASSTGILFAQHF

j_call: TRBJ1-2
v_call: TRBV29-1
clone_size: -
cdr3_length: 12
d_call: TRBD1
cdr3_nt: TGCAGCGTGGGGACAGGGGGCTATGGCTACACCTTC
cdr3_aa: CSVGTGGYGYTF

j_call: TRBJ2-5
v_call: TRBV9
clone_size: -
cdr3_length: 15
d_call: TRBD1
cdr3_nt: TGTGCCAGCAGCGGGTGGACAGGGGAAGGGGAGACCCAGTACTTC
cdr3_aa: CASSGWTGEGETQYF

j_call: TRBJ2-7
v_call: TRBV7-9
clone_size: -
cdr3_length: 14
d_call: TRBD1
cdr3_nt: TGTGCCAGCAGAGCCGGGACAGGGGAATACGAGCAGTACTTC
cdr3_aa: CASRAGTGEYEQYF

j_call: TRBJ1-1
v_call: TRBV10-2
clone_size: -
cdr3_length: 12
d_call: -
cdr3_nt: TGCGCCAGCAGACTACAGGGAATTGAAGCTTTCTTT
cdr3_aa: CASRLQGIEAFF

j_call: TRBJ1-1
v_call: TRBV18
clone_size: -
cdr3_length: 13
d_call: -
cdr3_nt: TGTGCCAGCTCACCAGGGGAGGGCACTGAAGCTTTCTTT
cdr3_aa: CASSPGEGTEAFF

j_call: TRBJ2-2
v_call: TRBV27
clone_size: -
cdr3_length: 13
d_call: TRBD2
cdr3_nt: TGTGCCAGCAGTTTGGGACTAGCCGGGGAGCTGTTTTTT
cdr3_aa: CASSLGLAGELFF

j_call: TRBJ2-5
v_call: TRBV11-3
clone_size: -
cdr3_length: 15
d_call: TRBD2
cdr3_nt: TGTGCCAGCAGCTTAATGGGGACTAACCAAGAGACCCAGTACTTC
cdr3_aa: CASSLMGTNQETQYF

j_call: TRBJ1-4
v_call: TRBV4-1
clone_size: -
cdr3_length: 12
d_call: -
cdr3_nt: TGCGCCAGCAGCCTCGACGGGGAGGGGCTGTTTTTT
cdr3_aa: CASSLDGEGLFF

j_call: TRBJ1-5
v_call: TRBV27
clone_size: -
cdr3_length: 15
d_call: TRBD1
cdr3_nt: TGTGCCAGCCAACAGGGGGCTGGAGGCAATCAGCCCCAGCATTTT
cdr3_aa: CASQQGAGGNQPQHF

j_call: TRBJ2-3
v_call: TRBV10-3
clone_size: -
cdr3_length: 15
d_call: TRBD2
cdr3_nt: TGTGCCATCAGTGAGTCGGGGGGGAGGGCAGATACGCAGTATTTT
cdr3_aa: CAISESGGRADTQYF

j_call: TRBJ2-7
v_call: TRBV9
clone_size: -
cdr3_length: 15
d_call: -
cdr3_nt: TGTGCCAGCAGCGTAGGGGTGGGGCTTCAGGCTCTCAAGTACTTC
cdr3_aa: CASSVGVGLQALKYF

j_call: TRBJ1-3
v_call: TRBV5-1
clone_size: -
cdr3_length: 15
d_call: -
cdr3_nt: TGCGCCAGCAGCTTGTCGGGAACTCTGGGAAACACCATATATTTT
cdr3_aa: CASSLSGTLGNTIYF

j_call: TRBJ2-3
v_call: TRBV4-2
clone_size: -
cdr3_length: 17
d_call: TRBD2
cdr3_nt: TGTGCCAGCAGCCAGGCAGACGGCGGGGGGGCGGCAGATACGCAGTATTTT
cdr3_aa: CASSQADGGGAADTQYF

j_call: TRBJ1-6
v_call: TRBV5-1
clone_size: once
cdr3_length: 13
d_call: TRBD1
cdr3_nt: TGCGCCAGCAGCGGACAGGCTGATTCACCCCTCCACTTT
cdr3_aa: CASSGQADSPLHF

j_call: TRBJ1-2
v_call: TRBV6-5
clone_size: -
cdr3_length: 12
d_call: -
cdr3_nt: TGTGCCAGCACGGGAGGAAACTATGGCTACACCTTC
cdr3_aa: CASTGGNYGYTF

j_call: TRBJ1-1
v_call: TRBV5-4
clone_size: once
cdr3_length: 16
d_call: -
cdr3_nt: TGTGCCAGCAGCTTGGCGGCCAGGGCAGGGTACACTGAAGCTTTCTTT
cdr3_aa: CASSLAARAGYTEAFF

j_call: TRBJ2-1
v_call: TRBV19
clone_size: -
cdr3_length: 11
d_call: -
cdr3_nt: TGTGCCAGTAGTATCGGTCCTGAGCAGTTCTTC
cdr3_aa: CASSIGPEQFF

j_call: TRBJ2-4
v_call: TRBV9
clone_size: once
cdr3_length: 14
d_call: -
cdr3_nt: TGTGCCAGCAGCCCAATGACGATCCGGGGCATTCAGTACTTC
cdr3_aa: CASSPMTIRGIQYF

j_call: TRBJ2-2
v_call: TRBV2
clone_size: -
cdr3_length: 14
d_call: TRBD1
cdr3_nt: TGTGCCAGCAGACCGACAGGGGAAGCCGGGGAGCTGTTTTTT
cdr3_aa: CASRPTGEAGELFF

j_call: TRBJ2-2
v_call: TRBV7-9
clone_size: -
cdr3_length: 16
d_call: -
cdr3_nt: TGTGCCAGCAGCGGCCCGGGGGTCGGGAACACCGGGGAGCTGTTTTTT
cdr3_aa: CASSGPGVGNTGELFF

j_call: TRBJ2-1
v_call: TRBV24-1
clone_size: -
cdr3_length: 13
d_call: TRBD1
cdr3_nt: TGTGCCACCCACGGACAGGGGGCTGGTGAGCAGTTCTTC
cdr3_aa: CATHGQGAGEQFF

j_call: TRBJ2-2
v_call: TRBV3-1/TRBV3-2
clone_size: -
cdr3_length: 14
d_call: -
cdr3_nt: TGTGCCAGCAGCCAAGAAGCCCCTCGAGGGGAGCTGTTTTTT
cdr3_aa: CASSQEAPRGELFF

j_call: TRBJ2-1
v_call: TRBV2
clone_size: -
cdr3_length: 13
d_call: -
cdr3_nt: TGTGCCAGCAGCTTAGGACTTTACAATGAGCAGTTCTTC
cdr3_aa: CASSLGLYNEQFF

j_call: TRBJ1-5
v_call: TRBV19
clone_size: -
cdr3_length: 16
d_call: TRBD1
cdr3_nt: TGTGCCAGTAGTTTAAGGACAGGGGTAATCAGTCAGCCCCAGCATTTT
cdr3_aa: CASSLRTGVISQPQHF

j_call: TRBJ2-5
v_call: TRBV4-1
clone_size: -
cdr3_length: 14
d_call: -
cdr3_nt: TGCGCCAGCAGCCAAGATCGGGGAAAAGAGACCCAGTACTTC
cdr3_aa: CASSQDRGKETQYF

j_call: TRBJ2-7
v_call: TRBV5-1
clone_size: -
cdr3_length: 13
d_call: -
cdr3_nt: TGCGCCAGCATGAACAGGCCGTCCTACGAGCAGTACTTC
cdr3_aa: CASMNRPSYEQYF

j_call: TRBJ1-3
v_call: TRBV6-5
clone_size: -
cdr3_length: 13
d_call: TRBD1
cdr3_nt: TGTGCCATTACGACAGGGTTCGGAAACACCATATATTTT
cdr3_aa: CAITTGFGNTIYF

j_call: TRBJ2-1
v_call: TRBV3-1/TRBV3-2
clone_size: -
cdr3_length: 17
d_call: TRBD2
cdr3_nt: TGTGCCAGCAGCCAAGCTAGGGGCGGGAGGGCCGTGAATGAGCAGTTCTTC
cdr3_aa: CASSQARGGRAVNEQFF

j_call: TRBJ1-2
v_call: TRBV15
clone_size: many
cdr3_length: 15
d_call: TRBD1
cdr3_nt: TGTGCCACCAGCCATCTACAGGGGGGTAACTATGGCTACACCTTC
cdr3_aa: CATSHLQGGNYGYTF